These T cell receptor beta chains were read from a single sample in a study of T cell responses to AZD1222 COVID-19 vaccine. Using immunoSEQ multiplex PCR, the repertoire was profiled, and TCRdb retains in-frame clones only, with some absent. There are some 110,000 clones in the sample; about 89% occur only once, and roughly 6.9% lies in the top ten. Source: peripheral blood, taken 28 days after the second AZD1222 dose. These receptors were taken from an adult who received the AZD1222 COVID-19 vaccine. CDR3s include the opening cysteine and the closing phenylalanine or tryptophan. D genes are given only for firm matches. Only part of the rows carry a size: once, few, many, or a class if the clone is expanded.

clone_size | j_call | cdr3_length | d_call | v_call | cdr3_aa | cdr3_nt
once | TRBJ1-1 | 13 | NA | TRBV5-4 | CASRPTANTEAFF | TGTGCCAGCAGACCCACAGCGAACACTGAAGCTTTCTTT
NA | TRBJ1-5 | 16 | NA | TRBV7-8 | CASSLGGAGAPPTQHF | TGTGCCAGCAGCTTAGGAGGTGCAGGGGCCCCGCCGACCCAGCATTTT
NA | TRBJ2-5 | 14 | NA | TRBV29-1 | CSVPEWVGQETQYF | TGCAGCGTCCCAGAATGGGTGGGGCAAGAGACCCAGTACTTC
few | TRBJ2-7 | 13 | NA | TRBV29-1 | CSVKGQGNGEQYF | TGCAGCGTTAAGGGGCAGGGCAATGGCGAGCAGTACTTC
NA | TRBJ2-7 | 14 | TRBD1 | TRBV27 | CASSPWDRTSEQYF | TGTGCCAGCAGTCCCTGGGACAGGACCTCAGAGCAGTACTTC
NA | TRBJ1-2 | 15 | TRBD1 | TRBV5-1 | CASSLTGQGYNGYTF | TGCGCCAGCAGCTTGACGGGACAGGGGTATAATGGCTACACCTTC
few | TRBJ2-3 | 12 | NA | TRBV5-1 | CASSLNTDTQYF | TGCGCCAGCAGCTTGAACACAGATACGCAGTATTTT
NA | TRBJ2-1 | 15 | TRBD2 | TRBV11-2 | CASSYPPGGPIEQFF | TGTGCCAGCAGCTACCCCCCGGGGGGGCCGATTGAGCAGTTCTTC
NA | TRBJ1-4 | 13 | NA | TRBV14 | CASSQEENEKLFF | TGTGCCAGCAGCCAAGAAGAGAATGAAAAACTGTTTTTT
NA | TRBJ2-1 | 14 | NA | TRBV4-1 | CASSPLVGEREQFF | TGCGCCAGCAGCCCCCTGGTGGGGGAGAGGGAGCAGTTCTTC
NA | TRBJ2-7 | 14 | NA | TRBV11-2 | CASSLDRDFYEQYF | TGTGCCAGCAGCTTAGATCGGGACTTCTACGAGCAGTACTTC
NA | TRBJ1-2 | 12 | NA | TRBV28 | CASRRGPYGYTF | TGTGCCAGCCGTCGGGGCCCCTATGGCTACACCTTC
NA | TRBJ1-1 | 14 | NA | TRBV11-3 | CASSQYRSNTEAFF | TGTGCCAGCAGCCAATACAGATCGAACACTGAAGCTTTCTTT
NA | TRBJ1-2 | 13 | NA | TRBV12-3/TRBV12-4 | CASSLRANYGYTF | TGTGCCAGCAGTCTCAGGGCGAACTATGGCTACACCTTC
NA | TRBJ2-7 | 17 | TRBD2 | TRBV11-1 | CASSLAASGGPYYEQYF | TGTGCCAGCAGCTTAGCGGCTAGCGGGGGACCATACTACGAGCAGTACTTC
many | TRBJ1-2 | 12 | NA | TRBV4-1 | CASSQDRVGYTF | TGCGCCAGCAGCCAAGACAGGGTTGGCTACACCTTC
NA | TRBJ1-2 | 13 | NA | TRBV6-6 | CAGSWVNNYGYTF | TGTGCCGGATCTTGGGTCAATAACTATGGCTACACCTTC
NA | TRBJ2-7 | 14 | TRBD2 | TRBV15 | CATSSASGGYEQYF | TGTGCCACCAGCAGTGCTAGCGGGGGTTACGAGCAGTACTTC
NA | TRBJ2-7 | 15 | TRBD1 | TRBV7-9 | CASSLDYGQGHEQYF | TGTGCCAGCAGCTTAGACTACGGACAGGGACACGAGCAGTACTTC
NA | TRBJ2-7 | 16 | NA | TRBV7-8 | CASSLEVRVASYEQYF | TGTGCCAGCAGCTTAGAGGTGAGGGTAGCGTCCTACGAGCAGTACTTC
few | TRBJ2-1 | 15 | TRBD2 | TRBV15 | CATSRDSGGAAEQFF | TGTGCCACCAGCAGAGATAGCGGGGGGGCCGCTGAGCAGTTCTTC
NA | TRBJ2-7 | 11 | NA | TRBV20-1 | CSARVGGGQYF | TGCAGTGCTAGAGTCGGAGGGGGTCAGTACTTC
NA | TRBJ2-7 | 15 | NA | TRBV20-1 | CSASVASVNTYEQYF | TGCAGTGCTAGTGTTGCTAGCGTGAATACTTACGAGCAGTACTTC
NA | TRBJ2-7 | 15 | NA | TRBV11-2 | CASSLRLATPYEQYF | TGTGCCAGCAGCTTAAGACTGGCTACACCCTACGAGCAGTACTTC
NA | TRBJ2-3 | 16 | TRBD2 | TRBV29-1 | CSAGTSGYTSTDTQYF | TGCAGCGCTGGGACTAGCGGGTATACTAGCACAGATACGCAGTATTTT
NA | TRBJ2-3 | 14 | TRBD2 | TRBV4-2 | CASSPGTSGVAQYF | TGTGCCAGCAGCCCAGGGACTAGTGGGGTTGCGCAGTATTTT
medium-sized | TRBJ2-2 | 15 | TRBD1 | TRBV13 | CASSLGQGNTGELFF | TGTGCCAGCAGCTTGGGACAGGGCAACACCGGGGAGCTGTTTTTT
NA | TRBJ2-3 | 15 | TRBD2 | TRBV6-5 | CASSRLAGYVDTQYF | TGTGCCAGCTCTCGACTAGCGGGATATGTAGATACGCAGTATTTT
NA | TRBJ1-6 | 14 | NA | TRBV5-6 | CASSLGRVSSPLHF | TGTGCCAGCAGCTTGGGCCGGGTCTCTTCACCCCTCCACTTT
NA | TRBJ2-1 | 14 | TRBD2 | TRBV6-5 | CASSVIAGEGEQFF | TGTGCCAGCAGCGTCATAGCGGGGGAAGGTGAGCAGTTCTTC
NA | TRBJ2-3 | 15 | TRBD2 | TRBV28 | CASSLSGRGVATQYF | TGTGCCAGCAGTTTGAGCGGGAGGGGAGTGGCCACGCAGTATTTT